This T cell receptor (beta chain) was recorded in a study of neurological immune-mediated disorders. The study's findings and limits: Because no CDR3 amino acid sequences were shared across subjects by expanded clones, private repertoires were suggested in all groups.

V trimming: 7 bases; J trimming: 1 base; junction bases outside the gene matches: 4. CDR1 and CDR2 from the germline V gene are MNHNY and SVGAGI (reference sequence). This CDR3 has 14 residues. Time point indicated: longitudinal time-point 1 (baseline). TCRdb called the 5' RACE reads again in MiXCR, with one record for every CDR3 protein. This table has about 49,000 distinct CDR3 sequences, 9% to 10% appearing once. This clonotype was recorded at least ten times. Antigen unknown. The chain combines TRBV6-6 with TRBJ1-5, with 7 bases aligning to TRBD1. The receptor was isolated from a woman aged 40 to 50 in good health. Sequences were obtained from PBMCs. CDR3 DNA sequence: TGTGCCAGCATGGTGGGACAGAGCAATCAGCCCCAGCATTTT. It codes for CASMVGQSNQPQHF.